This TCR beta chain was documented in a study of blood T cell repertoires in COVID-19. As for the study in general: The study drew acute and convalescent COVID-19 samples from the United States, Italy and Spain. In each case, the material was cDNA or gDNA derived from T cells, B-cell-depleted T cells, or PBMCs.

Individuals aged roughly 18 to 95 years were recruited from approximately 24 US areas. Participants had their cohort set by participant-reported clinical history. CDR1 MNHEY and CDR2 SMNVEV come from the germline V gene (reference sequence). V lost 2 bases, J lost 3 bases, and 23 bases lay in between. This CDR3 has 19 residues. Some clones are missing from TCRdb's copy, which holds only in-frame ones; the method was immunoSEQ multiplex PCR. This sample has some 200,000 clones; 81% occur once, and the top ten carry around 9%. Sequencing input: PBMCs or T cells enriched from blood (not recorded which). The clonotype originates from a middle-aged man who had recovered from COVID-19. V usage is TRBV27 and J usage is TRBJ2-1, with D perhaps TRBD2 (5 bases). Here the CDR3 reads CASSLEAPWASFDYNEQFF. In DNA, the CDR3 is TGTGCCAGCAGTTTAGAAGCCCCGTGGGCTAGCTTTGACTACAATGAGCAGTTCTTC.